The 30 T cell receptor beta chains below were found in one sample sequenced in a study of cytomegalovirus exposure and HLA in healthy donors. The repertoire was sequenced with immunoSEQ multiplex PCR; TCRdb's copy has only in-frame clones and lacks some. Of 250,000 to 300,000 clones listed, around 90% are singletons. Sequences were obtained from PBMCs. Receptors originate from a woman aged 18 to 35 in good health and CMV-seronegative.

This clone has just a few counts. The rearrangement links TRBV9 to TRBJ2-2; TRBD1 matches at 9 bases. The V and J ends lost 4 bases and 7 bases, in that order; junction bases with no gene match: 5. The CDR3 is 14 residues long. CDR1 and CDR2 (germline): SGDLS, YYNGEE. The chain's CDR3 is CASSRQGVGGELFF. The CDR3 DNA follows: TGTGCCAGCAGCCGACAGGGGGTTGGCGGGGAGCTGTTTTTT.

The V call is TRBV2, the J call TRBJ2-3; TRBD1 agrees at 7 bases. The germline V gene encodes CDR1 SNHLY and CDR2 FYNNEI. This CDR3 comprises 13 residues. The V and J ends lost 9 bases and 6 bases, in that order; junction bases with no gene match: 9. CDR3 residues: CASIDRALDTQYF. CDR3 DNA sequence: TGTGCCAGTATTGACAGGGCACTGGATACGCAGTATTTT.

This rearrangement joins TRBV28 to TRBJ1-6, with D uncertain. V dropped 5 bases and J dropped 4 bases, with 6 bases sitting between them. CDR3 length: 13 amino acids. Germline CDR1 reads MDHEN; CDR2 reads SYDVKM. This chain's CDR3 is CASSREYNSPLHF. The CDR3 DNA is TGTGCCAGCAGTAGGGAGTATAATTCACCCCTCCACTTT.

The chain is built from TRBV4-3 and TRBJ1-1, with TRBD1 matching over 7 bases. Trimming took 3 bases from V and 3 from J; bases not matched to a gene: 7. Germline CDR1 is LGHNA and CDR2 is YSLEER. There are 15 residues in the CDR3. CDR3 in DNA: TGCGCCAGCAGCCAGGCGACAGGGAGGTACACTGAAGCTTTCTTT. Amino acid sequence: CASSQATGRYTEAFF.

The rearrangement joins TRBV6-5 to TRBJ1-4, with TRBD1 matching over 7 bases. The CDR3 has 16 amino acids. V lost 2 bases and J lost 7; bases outside the gene matches: 10. Germline V lookup: CDR1 MNHEY, CDR2 SVGAGI. CDR3 sequence reads: CASSYNRGLQGEKLFF. CDR3 bases: TGTGCCAGCAGTTACAACAGGGGTCTCCAAGGTGAAAAACTGTTTTTT.

The chain links TRBV28 to TRBJ1-1, with D perhaps matching TRBD1 (6 bases). Trimming pared 6 bases from V and 1 base from J, leaving 12 bases between. This CDR3 contains 14 residues. Germline V gene sequence: CDR1 MDHEN, CDR2 SYDVKM. The CDR3 loop is CASSLGQSNTEAFF. DNA for the CDR3: TGTGCCAGCAGCCTGGGACAATCGAACACTGAAGCTTTCTTT.

The chain combines TRBV7-6 with TRBJ1-3; 9 bases align to TRBD1. The CDR3 is made up of 15 amino acids. Germline V lookup: CDR1 SGHVS, CDR2 FNYEAQ. Trimming took 4 bases from V and 7 from J; bases not matched to a gene: 8. CDR3 region: CASSSGTGSANTIYF. CDR3 nucleotides: TGTGCCAGCAGCTCCGGGACAGGGAGTGCTAACACCATATATTTT.

The rearrangement joins TRBV21-1 to TRBJ1-2; the table names TRBD1, a call not compared with the DNA. TRBV21-1 has pseudogene status. The CDR3 spans 14 residues. The CDR3 loop reads CASSKTGRDRGYTF. In nucleotides, the CDR3 is TGTGCCAGCAGCAAAACCGGCAGGGATCGGGGCTACACCTTC.

This chain uses TRBV19 with TRBJ1-4; 7 nucleotides align to TRBD1. This CDR3 has 14 amino acids. Per germline, CDR1 LNHDA and CDR2 SQIVND (reference sequence). With V trimmed by 4 bases and J by 12 bases, 11 bases remained unmatched. This chain's CDR3 is CASSRPDRPLQLFF. CDR3 nucleotides: TGTGCCAGTAGTAGGCCGGACAGGCCTCTACAACTGTTTTTT.

This clone has just one count. The rearrangement links TRBV7-2 to TRBJ1-1; the D gene is possibly TRBD1 (5 bases). Between the trimmed V and J ends, which lost 6 bases and 4 bases, there was a span of 15 bases. The CDR3 is 14 amino acids. From germline, CDR1 is SGHTA and CDR2 FQGNSA. CDR3 loop: CASSPGGEGTEAFF. CDR3 nucleotide sequence: TGTGCCAGCAGTCCCGGGGGGGAGGGCACTGAAGCTTTCTTT.

The rearrangement links TRBV4-1 to TRBJ1-5; 8 bases fit TRBD1. This CDR3 has 18 residues. Germline lookup yields CDR1 MGHRA and CDR2 YSYEKL. J was trimmed by 6 bases and V by 5 bases; bases with no gene match: 18. As DNA, the CDR3 is TGCGCCAGCAGCGTCGGACAGGGTCCTATGGGGGGGACTCAGCCCCAGCATTTT. It is translated as CASSVGQGPMGGTQPQHF.

This chain uses TRBV11-2 with TRBJ2-7, with a possible D match to TRBD1 (6 bases). This CDR3 comprises 14 residues. Trimming cost V 0 bases and J 1 base, with 7 bases left between them. Germline assignment: CDR1 SGHAT and CDR2 FQNNGV. CDR3 sequence (DNA): TGTGCCAGCAGCTTAGATCAGGGGTCCTACGAGCAGTACGTC. Protein product: CASSLDQGSYEQYV.

This clone was detected once. This chain connects TRBV30 to TRBJ1-6; 7 bases fit TRBD1. V lost 2 bases to trimming and J lost 10 bases; unmatched junction nucleotides: 8. This CDR3 is built from 14 residues. Germline V CDR1 and CDR2: GTSNPN, SVGIG (reference sequence). CDR3 coding DNA: TGTGCCTGGAGTCGGGACAGCGTAGGATCACCCCTCCACTTT. Its translation: CAWSRDSVGSPLHF.

J is TRBJ1-2 and V is TRBV6-5; 7 bases fit TRBD1. CDR1 is MNHEY, CDR2 SVGAGI, per germline. This CDR3 has 15 residues. Trimming cost V 2 bases and J 4 bases; bases outside gene matches: 7. The CDR3 loop reads CASSYRGQTGYGYTF. CDR3 DNA sequence: TGTGCCAGCAGTTACCGGGGACAGACCGGCTATGGCTACACCTTC.

This clone was detected only once. The chain uses TRBV13 and TRBJ1-2, with D possibly matching TRBD1 (5 bases). There are 14 residues in the CDR3. The germline V gene has CDR1 PRHDT and CDR2 FYEKMQ (reference sequence). V was shortened by 2 bases and J by 1 base, with 8 bases between the two germline ends. This CDR3 is CASSLPDSNYGYTF. Written as DNA, the CDR3 is TGTGCCAGCAGCTTACCAGACAGTAACTATGGCTACACCTTC.

This clone was recorded once. The chain employs TRBV27 and TRBJ2-3; perhaps TRBD2 as D (6 bases). V shed 7 bases and J shed 3 bases, with 20 bases lying between them. Germline CDR1 MNHEY, CDR2 SMNVEV (reference sequence). This CDR3 comprises 16 residues. As DNA, the CDR3 is TGTGCCAGCACTAAAGGGCCGGGGGTACTTACAGATACGCAGTATTTT. Translation: CASTKGPGVLTDTQYF.

This rearrangement joins TRBV2 to TRBJ1-2; weak D call: TRBD1 (5 bases). Germline values: CDR1 SNHLY, CDR2 FYNNEI. V lost 8 bases to trimming and J lost 2 bases, with 12 bases between them. This CDR3 has 13 amino acids. The CDR3 here is CASLLGQNYGYTF. CDR3 nucleotides: TGTGCCAGCCTTTTGGGGCAGAACTATGGCTACACCTTC.

V is TRBV4-1 and J is TRBJ2-4, with TRBD1 identical over 7 bases. This CDR3 contains 15 residues. The germline gives CDR1 MGHRA, CDR2 YSYEKL. The V segment lost 2 bases and the J segment 7 bases; nucleotides outside the gene matches: 8. The CDR3 bases are TGCGCCAGCAGCCAACCTAGACAGGGATGGAACATTCAGTACTTC. Amino acid sequence: CASSQPRQGWNIQYF.

This rearrangement joins TRBV28 to TRBJ1-1; TRBD1 aligns across 9 bases. Per the germline V gene, CDR1 is MDHEN and CDR2 is SYDVKM. This CDR3 region has 16 residues. Losses at the gene ends were 6 bases for V and 3 bases for J; bases not matched to a gene: 11. For the CDR3, the DNA is TGTGCCAGCAGACCAGGACAGGGGATTTGGGACACTGAAGCTTTCTTT. Its translation is CASRPGQGIWDTEAFF.

This chain connects TRBV27 to TRBJ1-6, with no clear D. Germline CDR1 MNHEY, CDR2 SMNVEV (reference sequence). V lost 6 bases, J lost 8 bases, and 8 bases lay in between. The CDR3 consists of 12 residues. CDR3 bases: TGTGCCAGCAGGACAAGTGATTCACCCCTCCACTTT. Its protein product is CASRTSDSPLHF.

The chain links TRBV28 to TRBJ1-5; possibly TRBD1 for D (5 bases). Trimming shortened V by 7 bases and J by 2 bases, and 12 bases separated the two germline ends. CDR1 and CDR2 from the germline V gene are MDHEN and SYDVKM. This CDR3 is built from 14 residues. The CDR3 here is CASIPQGRNQPQHF. CDR3 coding DNA: TGTGCCAGCATTCCCCAGGGTCGCAATCAGCCCCAGCATTTT.

The rearrangement joins TRBV23-1 to TRBJ2-7; weak D call: TRBD1 (7 bases). TRBV23-1 is given ORF status, its function remaining uncertain. The ends were cut back, 1 base at V and 3 bases at J, with 13 bases in the middle. The CDR3 length is 15 residues. CDR3 nucleotide sequence: TGCGCCAGCAGTCAATTCGGGGGACAGTTCTACGAGCAGTACGTC. Its translation: CASSQFGGQFYEQYV.

The chain employs TRBV5-1 and TRBJ2-2; 11 positions match TRBD2. The CDR3 totals 18 residues. Per the germline V gene, CDR1 is SGHRS and CDR2 is YFSETQ. The J segment lost 3 bases and the V segment lost 4 bases, leaving 11 bases of the junction unmatched. In DNA, the CDR3 is TGCGCCAGCAGCCTAGGACTAGCGGGCACGCCCGACACCGGGGAGCTGTTTTTT. Amino acids: CASSLGLAGTPDTGELFF.

J is TRBJ2-7 and V is TRBV6-4, with 14 bases matching TRBD2. J was trimmed by 5 bases and V by 0 bases; bases with no gene match: 12. This CDR3 has 19 residues. Germline V gene data show CDR1 as MRHNA and CDR2 as SNTAGT. The CDR3 DNA reads TGTGCCAGCAGTGACTCGAGTCTAGGGACTAGCGGGGGTTGTAACGAGCAGTACGTC. This sequence encodes CASSDSSLGTSGGCNEQYV.

This clone was seen at least ten times. This chain connects TRBV6-4 to TRBJ2-3, with a weak D call TRBD2 (5 bases). This CDR3 has 16 residues. Trimming removed 6 bases at V and 1 base at J, with 17 bases between. Looked up from germline, CDR1 is MRHNA and CDR2 is SNTAGT. The CDR3 nucleotides read TGTGCCAGCAGCTTCGGAGAGGGTGGAGGCACAGATACGCAGTATTTT. Encoded protein: CASSFGEGGGTDTQYF.

This clone was seen only once. The chain carries TRBV5-1 and TRBJ2-3; possibly TRBD2 for D (7 bases). The CDR3 has 15 residues. The germline CDR1 and CDR2 sequences are SGHRS and YFSETQ. Deletions cut 1 base from V and 4 bases from J, with 13 bases between. In nucleotides, the CDR3 is TGCGCCAGCAGCTTGATGGGGGGGCCCCCAGATACGCAGTATTTT. This gives the protein CASSLMGGPPDTQYF.

This chain joins TRBV19 and TRBJ2-3; tentative D call: TRBD1 (6 bases). With 1 base removed from V and 1 base from J, the gap between germline ends came to 15 bases. This CDR3 has 17 amino acids. Germline assignment: CDR1 LNHDA and CDR2 SQIVND (reference sequence). The CDR3 loop is CASSIGRTPGGTDTQYF. CDR3 DNA: TGTGCCAGTAGTATAGGCCGAACCCCAGGGGGCACAGATACGCAGTATTTT. The full variable domain, completed using reference TRBV19 and TRBJ2-3, is DGGITQSPKYLFRKEGQNVTLSCEQNLNHDAMYWYRQDPGQGLRLIYYSQIVNDFQKGDIAEGYSVSREKKESFPLTVTSAQKNPTAFYLCASSIGRTPGGTDTQYFGPGTRLTVL.

V gene TRBV27 combines with J gene TRBJ2-5, with TRBD2 matching 15 bases. V shed 6 bases and J 7 bases; nucleotides not matched to a gene: 6. The CDR3 runs 15 residues. Germline CDR1 is MNHEY and CDR2 is SMNVEV (reference sequence). The CDR3 nucleotides read TGTGCCAGCAGGAGGACTAGCGGGGGGGCCGTGACCCAGTACTTC. It yields the protein CASRRTSGGAVTQYF.

The V gene is TRBV28, the J gene TRBJ2-3, with no clear D. The CDR3 covers 16 residues. Germline V lookup: CDR1 MDHEN, CDR2 SYDVKM. Trimming left V 4 bases short and J 2 bases short, with 16 bases between. CDR3 DNA: TGTGCCAGCAGTTACTATTTGTTAGGCCACACAGATACGCAGTATTTT. Translated, it gives CASSYYLLGHTDTQYF.

The genes are TRBV9 and TRBJ2-7, with 10 bases fitting TRBD1. Germline-derived CDR1 and CDR2 are SGDLS and YYNGEE. Trimming cost V 2 bases and J 1 base; bases outside gene matches: 9. The CDR3 is 17 amino acids. The CDR3 loop is CASSVIGRDRGSYEQYF. Here the CDR3 DNA reads TGTGCCAGCAGCGTGATAGGTCGGGACAGGGGATCCTACGAGCAGTACTTC.